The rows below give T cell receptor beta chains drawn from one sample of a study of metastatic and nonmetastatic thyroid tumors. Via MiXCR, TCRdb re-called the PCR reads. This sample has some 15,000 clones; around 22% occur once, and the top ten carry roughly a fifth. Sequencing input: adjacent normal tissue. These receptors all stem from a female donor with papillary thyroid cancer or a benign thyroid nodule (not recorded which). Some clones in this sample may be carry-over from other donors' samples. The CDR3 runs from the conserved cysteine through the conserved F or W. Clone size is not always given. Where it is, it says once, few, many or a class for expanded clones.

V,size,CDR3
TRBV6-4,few,CASSDTSGSSYNEQFF
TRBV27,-,CASSCRDRLNEKLFF
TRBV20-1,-,CSASKAGDKDEQYF
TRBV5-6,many,CASSLWSGELFF
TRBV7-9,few,CASSRQGSPEAFF
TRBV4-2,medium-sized,CASSQAGTETQYF
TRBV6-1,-,CASTNRGLGGEKLFF
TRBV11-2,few,CASSPRVYGDTEAFF
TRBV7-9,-,CASSLGWRGNYGYTF
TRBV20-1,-,CSAIGRRDKLSYGYTF
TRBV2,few,CASSGLAGPGQYF
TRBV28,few,CASWGNTDTQYF
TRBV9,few,CASSGSNTEAFF
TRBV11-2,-,CASSLHGTWAPSSYEQYF
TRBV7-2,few,CASSPSGSPYEQYF
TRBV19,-,CASSWMNTGELFF
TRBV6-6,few,CASSYSPTEQYF
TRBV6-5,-,CSSSWVGGDTQYF
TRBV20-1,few,CSASNRDRGTKTQYF
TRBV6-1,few,CASSEWRTTYNEQFF
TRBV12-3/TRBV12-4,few,CASSSQRSGYTF
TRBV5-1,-,CASSSSGIYEQQYF
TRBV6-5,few,CASSSRTVGKQPQHF
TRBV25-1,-,CASSGTFGELFF
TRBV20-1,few,CSATDAYGYTF
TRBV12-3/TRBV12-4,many,CASSLVRGLDEKLFF
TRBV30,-,CAWSSSGGPRGQYF
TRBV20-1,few,CSARDRGNTEAFF
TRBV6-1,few,CASSHGEGGSSGETQYF
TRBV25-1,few,CAIRGSGNTGELFF
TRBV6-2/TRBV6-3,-,CASSYRPGTGDPEQYF
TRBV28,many,CASSFGDRDTGELFF
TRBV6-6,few,CASSYSGTHEQFF
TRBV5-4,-,CASSRGSEGTQYF
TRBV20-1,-,CSARDFETGGSGSNQPQHF
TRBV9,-,CASSVDSLSSYNSPLHF
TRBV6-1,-,CASGTGPYEQYF
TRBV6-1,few,CASSPGQGGGYAF
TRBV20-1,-,CSARGLRGYNEQFF